This T cell receptor beta chain was sequenced in a study of cytomegalovirus exposure and HLA in healthy donors. Germline lookup yields CDR1 SGHVS and CDR2 FQNEAQ. The CDR3 has 16 amino acids. V was clipped by 5 bases and J by 4 bases; unmatched bases: 11. General study findings and limits: As was reported, the HLA-A and HLA-B alleles of most subjects were accurately predicted from TCR beta sequences. It was reportedly the case that the classifier diagnosed cytomegalovirus status with high specificity and sensitivity. The investigators catalogued 150 to 200 TCR beta chains as cytomegalovirus-associated.

In the PCR, 60 Vbeta and 13 Jbeta primers were used. Original processing methods: The authors later counted 70 million to 85 million unique TCR beta chains, some 9.9 million of them shared. Using immunoSEQ multiplex PCR, the repertoire was profiled, and TCRdb retains in-frame clones only, with some absent. V, J and clone size derive from that table, while D and trimming were established from the DNA sequence. The sample holds about 67,000 clones; roughly two thirds are singletons and the top ten take 2% to 2.5%. In regard to this clone: Its antigen is undetermined.

The sample comprised PBMCs. This TCR was sampled from a woman aged 30 to 39 in good health and CMV-seronegative. The chain employs TRBV7-8 and TRBJ2-7; 10 positions match TRBD2. The CDR3 loop reads CASSPLPGLAFYEQYF. CDR3 in DNA: TGTGCCAGCAGCCCATTACCGGGACTAGCGTTTTACGAGCAGTACTTC.